These 14 T cell receptor beta chains originate from one sample sequenced in a study. TCRdb reanalysed the RT-PCR reads using MiXCR and keeps one entry per CDR3 protein. The data contain more than 550,000 distinct CDR3 sequences, approximately 14% of them singletons. Sequencing input: memory CD4+ T cells from blood. These receptors were obtained from a female donor in good health, serving as a healthy control.

In this sample, this clonotype turned up a few times. V and J are TRBV28 and TRBJ1-2; D not certain. The CDR3 runs 14 residues. The germline V gene encodes CDR1 MDHEN and CDR2 SYDVKM. The V end was cut by 6 bases, the J end by 4 bases, with 15 bases between. In nucleotides, the CDR3 is TGTGCCAGCAGCTCGGGGTCAGCTTCCTATGGCTACACCTTC. Protein: CASSSGSASYGYTF.

This clonotype has more than one count but fewer than ten. The chain is built from TRBV29-1 and TRBJ1-2, with D possibly matching TRBD1 (5 bases). The CDR3 has 12 residues. Trimming shortened V by 6 bases and J by 8 bases, and 16 bases separated the two germline ends. Germline CDR1 reads SQVTM; CDR2 reads ANQGSEA. In DNA, the CDR3 is TGCAGCGTGGAGAGGGACCTTGGAGGCTACACCTTC. This gives the protein CSVERDLGGYTF.

J is TRBJ2-5 and V is TRBV3-1; 8 positions match TRBD1. Germline trimming cut 2 bases from V and 1 base from J; bases unmatched to any gene: 3. The germline V gene encodes CDR1 LGHDT and CDR2 YNNKEL (reference sequence). The CDR3 has 15 amino acids. DNA of the CDR3: TGTGCCAGCAGCCAATGGACAGGGACCCAAGAGACCCAGTACTTC. Amino acids: CASSQWTGTQETQYF.

This clonotype has only a few counts. The chain uses TRBV20-1 and TRBJ2-1; TRBD1 is a possible D gene (5 bases). The germline gives CDR1 DFQATT, CDR2 SNEGSKA (reference sequence). CDR3 size: 14 residues. V was clipped by 6 bases and J by 9 bases, with 21 bases between them. This chain's CDR3 is CSANEYGAITEQFF. The CDR3 coding sequence is TGCAGTGCGAATGAATATGGGGCCATCACTGAGCAGTTCTTC.

This clonotype was detected only a few times. This chain connects TRBV4-1 to TRBJ2-1, with 7 positions matching TRBD2. The CDR3 loop spans 17 amino acids. V shed 0 bases, J shed 5 bases, and the junction held 10 bases outside the gene matches. From germline, CDR1 is MGHRA and CDR2 YSYEKL. CDR3 residues: CASSQDPGLPYHNEQFF. DNA of the CDR3: TGCGCCAGCAGCCAAGACCCGGGACTACCATACCACAATGAGCAGTTCTTC.

This clonotype has just a few counts. The chain recombines TRBV20-1 with TRBJ1-2; TRBD1 matches at 7 bases. Germline assignment: CDR1 DFQATT and CDR2 SNEGSKA (reference sequence). The trim removed 6 bases at V and 2 bases at J, leaving 6 bases unmatched. The CDR3 loop spans 13 amino acids. The CDR3: CSATTTGNYGYTF. CDR3 in DNA: TGCAGTGCAACAACGACAGGGAACTATGGCTACACCTTC.

This clonotype was observed a handful of times. J is TRBJ2-7 and V is TRBV5-1, with 9 bases matching TRBD2. J lost 4 bases, V lost 5 bases, and 10 bases had no gene match. CDR1 SGHRS and CDR2 YFSETQ come from the germline V gene. This CDR3 has 15 residues. The CDR3 protein is CASSGGSGRSYEQYF. DNA of the CDR3: TGCGCCAGCAGTGGTGGTAGCGGGAGATCATACGAGCAGTACTTC.

Many counts were recorded for this clonotype. The chain employs TRBV6-2 or TRBV6-3 and TRBJ2-5, with TRBD1 matching over 7 bases. Unmatched junction bases numbered 9, after V lost 10 bases and J lost 7 bases. The CDR3 runs to 12 residues. Germline values: CDR1 MNHEY, CDR2 SVGEGT. The CDR3: CATHRGLGTQYF. For the CDR3, the DNA is TGTGCCACACACAGGGGTCTTGGGACCCAGTACTTC.

This clonotype has only one observation. The J gene is TRBJ2-5, the V gene TRBV5-1; maybe TRBD1 (6 bases). V lost 1 base, J lost 4 bases, and 11 bases lay in between. The CDR3 length is 14 residues. CDR1 is SGHRS and CDR2 is YFSETQ in the germline V gene. The CDR3 coding sequence is TGCGCCAGCAGCTTGTTCAGGGGTGGAGAGACCCAGTACTTC. It yields the protein CASSLFRGGETQYF.

The chain uses TRBV5-6 and TRBJ1-1, with D possibly matching TRBD1 (5 bases). V lost 6 bases to trimming and J lost 4 bases, with 16 bases between them. The CDR3 length is 14 residues. The germline V gene has CDR1 SGHDT and CDR2 YYEEEE. The CDR3 spells CASISEGQGTEAFF. The DNA for the CDR3 is TGTGCCAGCATCTCAGAGGGTCAGGGCACTGAAGCTTTCTTT.

The V gene is TRBV20-1, the J gene TRBJ2-7; tentatively, D is TRBD2 (5 bases). The CDR3 sequence is 14 residues long. Germline V lookup: CDR1 DFQATT, CDR2 SNEGSKA (reference sequence). V was pared by 5 bases and J by 0 bases, with 14 bases between. CDR3 nucleotides: TGCAGTGCTCCCCCGGACTGGAGCTCCTACGAGCAGTACTTC. Encoded protein: CSAPPDWSSYEQYF.

The chain carries TRBV18 and TRBJ1-1, with unresolved D. The CDR3 loop spans 14 amino acids. Germline V gene sequence: CDR1 KGHSH, CDR2 LQKENI. Deletions cut 2 bases from V and 6 bases from J, with 13 bases between. The DNA for the CDR3 is TGTGCCAGCTCACCAGATTCGGCTATCCCTGAAGCTTTCTTT. Protein sequence: CASSPDSAIPEAFF. Using reference TRBV18 and TRBJ1-1 for the parts outside the CDR3, the full variable domain is NAGVMQNPRHLVRRRGQEARLRCSPMKGHSHVYWYRQLPEEGLKFMVYLQKENIIDESGMPKERFSAEFPKEGPSILRIQQVVRGDSAAYFCASSPDSAIPEAFFGQGTRLTVV.

In its sample, this clonotype was seen many times. The V call is TRBV7-2, the J call TRBJ2-3; 9 nucleotides match TRBD2. The germline V gene has CDR1 SGHTA and CDR2 FQGNSA. The CDR3 spans 16 residues. After removal of 3 bases from V and 2 bases from J, the junction contained 6 bases not matched to a gene. The CDR3 is CASSFVSGSLTDTQYF. The CDR3 coding sequence is TGTGCCAGCAGCTTTGTTAGCGGGAGCCTCACAGATACGCAGTATTTT. The full variable domain, in which reference TRBV7-2 and TRBJ2-3 provide the parts outside the CDR3, is GAGVSQSPSNKVTEKGKDVELRCDPISGHTALYWYRQSLGQGLEFLIYFQGNSAPDKSGLPSDRFSAERTGGSVSTLTIQRTQQEDSAVYLCASSFVSGSLTDTQYFGPGTRLTVL.

The chain employs TRBV12-3 or TRBV12-4 and TRBJ2-3, with 8 bases matching TRBD2. This CDR3 region has 16 residues. Trimming at V came to 8 bases and at J to 2 bases, leaving 12 bases not matched to a gene. As DNA, the CDR3 is TGTGCCAGCGGGACTAGGGGCCGGGGGCCCACAGATACGCAGTATTTT. Its translation is CASGTRGRGPTDTQYF.